This T cell receptor (beta chain) was observed in a study of shared clonotypes between healthy human individuals. Study-level information: Donors, aged 18 to 49, were a couple of women and a few men. CD4 naive cells filled three plates per donor, CD4 memory three, CD8 naive two and CD8 memory one.

This clone is a singleton in its sample. Partitioning of CD4+ cells yielded a CD45RA+ naive subset and a CD45RA-negative memory subset. Trimming took off 6 bases at V and 3 bases at J, with 15 bases between the two ends. Per the germline V gene, CDR1 is MDHEN and CDR2 is SYDVKM. The CDR3 spans 15 residues. At a deep level, the assay was run. Clones were read by immunoSEQ multiplex PCR, and TCRdb kept only the in-frame ones, dropping some. The sample shows approximately 640,000 clones, approximately 75% of them seen only once. The source of this sequence is a woman in her twenties or thirties in good health. The specimen sequenced was memory CD4+ T cells sorted from blood. As for subset: CD45RA-negative fraction. The chain is built from TRBV28 and TRBJ2-1, with D tentatively TRBD2 (6 bases). Here the CDR3 reads CASRPEGNNYNEQFF. CDR3 bases: TGTGCCAGCAGGCCGGAGGGGAACAACTACAATGAGCAGTTCTTC.